Sequencing of this T cell receptor beta chain was carried out in a study of blood T cell repertoires in COVID-19. CDR3 size: 15 residues. Germline V lookup: CDR1 MNHEY, CDR2 SVGAGI. V was trimmed by 2 bases and J by 4 bases, leaving 9 bases between them. The data were produced by immunoSEQ multiplex PCR, yet TCRdb's version contains in-frame clones alone and is incomplete. The table shows some 67,000 clones, with about nine tenths occurring only once. The sequence derives from a woman younger than 30 with acute or convalescent COVID-19. V usage is TRBV6-5 and J usage is TRBJ1-6, with D unclear. The sample was peripheral blood. The DNA of the CDR3 is TGTGCCAGCAGTTACAAACAGCCTTATAATTCACCCCTCCACTTT. Translating gives CASSYKQPYNSPLHF.